The 17 T cell receptor beta chains in this list originate from one sample, sequenced in a study of molecular identifiers for immune sequencing clone quantification. In TCRdb, the PCR reads were re-called with MiXCR into one record per CDR3 protein. The sample holds about 640,000 distinct CDR3 sequences; about 20% are singletons and the top ten take roughly 0.85%. Source material: naive CD8+ T cells from blood, with Jurkat cell RNA spiked in. Documented subset: FACS-sorted CD8+CD4-CCR7+CD45RA+ naive T cells. The source of these receptors is a human donor in good health. Some libraries in this study had Jurkat cell RNA spiked in.

This clonotype has a handful of counts. The chain couples TRBV27 to TRBJ2-1; the D gene is possibly TRBD2 (7 bases). V lost 2 bases, J lost 8 bases, and 13 bases lay in between. The CDR3 sequence is 14 residues long. The V gene's germline CDR1 is MNHEY and CDR2 SMNVEV (reference sequence). As DNA, the CDR3 is TGTGCCAGCAGTTTACTTGTAGGGGGGGATGAGCAGTTCTTC. It yields the protein CASSLLVGGDEQFF.

This clonotype was seen many times. This chain links TRBV4-1 with TRBJ2-5, with D uncertain. This CDR3 is 15 amino acids long. V dropped 1 base and J dropped 5 bases, with 14 bases sitting between them. Per germline, CDR1 MGHRA and CDR2 YSYEKL. The CDR3 protein is CASSQVYTGTETQYF. The CDR3 DNA follows: TGCGCCAGCAGCCAAGTCTACACGGGCACGGAGACCCAGTACTTC.

This chain joins TRBV2 and TRBJ2-3; D gene ambiguous. The CDR3 is made up of 16 amino acids. V shed 8 bases and J shed 2 bases, with 20 bases lying between them. Germline CDR1 reads SNHLY; CDR2 reads FYNNEI. The CDR3 region has the DNA TGTGCCAGCGCTCGTGAATTAGCAGCGCTCACAGATACGCAGTATTTT. As protein: CASARELAALTDTQYF.

As regards this clonotype: A much larger clone sits a single nucleotide away, making a read error possible. The rearrangement uses TRBV7-6 and TRBJ2-1, with TRBD1 matching 7 bases. The CDR3 loop spans 13 amino acids. The germline V gene has CDR1 SGHVS and CDR2 FNYEAQ. J was trimmed by 15 bases and V by 0 bases; bases with no gene match: 8. CDR3 coding DNA: TGTGCCAGCAGCTTAGCTGGACAGGAGTACCGGTTCTTC. It yields the protein CASSLAGQEYRFF.

This clonotype was counted many times. The V call is TRBV5-1, the J call TRBJ1-1, with 12 nucleotides matching TRBD1. Germline V CDR1 and CDR2: SGHRS, YFSETQ. This CDR3 contains 17 residues. V was pared by 7 bases and J by 6 bases, with 16 bases of the junction left unmatched. The CDR3 reads CASGYGTGGASMPEAFF. For the CDR3, the DNA is TGCGCCAGCGGATACGGGACAGGGGGCGCGTCCATGCCTGAAGCTTTCTTT.

Details on this clonotype: This sequence may be a read error, since a much larger clone differs from it by one base. This chain joins TRBV5-1 and TRBJ2-2, with D perhaps TRBD1 or TRBD2 (5 bases each). CDR1 is SGHRS, CDR2 YFSETQ, per germline. The CDR3 covers 16 residues. The CDR3 here is CASSLGGSTNTGEPFF. The CDR3 nucleotides are TGCGCCAGCAGCTTGGGGGGCTCAACGAACACCGGGGAGCCGTTTTTT.

A remark on this clonotype: It may be a read error: a sequence one base away is much more abundant. The conserved final phenylalanine or tryptophan is absent from the CDR3, which likely points to a read error. The V gene is TRBV12-3 or TRBV12-4, the J gene TRBJ1-1; TRBD1 matches 7 bases. The CDR3 covers 14 residues. Trimming removed 6 bases from V and 5 bases from J; junction bases left unmatched: 9. CDR3 amino acids: CASSQQGSETEAFS. CDR3 coding DNA: TGTGCCAGCAGCCAACAGGGGTCGGAGACTGAAGCTTTCTCT.

In regard to this clonotype: A much larger clone lies a single base off, so this may be a read error. CDR3 in DNA: TGTGCCAGTAGTACTAGTAGCGGGTACTACAATGAGCAGTTCTTC. This translates into CASSTSSGYYNEQFF. The chain has TRBV19 and TRBJ2-1, with 7 bases aligning to TRBD2. This CDR3 region has 15 residues. Germline V CDR1 and CDR2: LNHDA, SQIVND (reference sequence). The trim removed 4 bases at V and 3 bases at J, leaving 6 bases unmatched.

This clonotype was seen many times. The chain couples TRBV6-5 to TRBJ2-1; 9 positions match TRBD1. There are 19 residues in the CDR3. Germline CDR1 reads MNHEY; CDR2 reads SVGAGI. V shed 0 bases, J shed 5 bases, and the junction held 14 bases outside the gene matches. The CDR3: CASSYSKPARDRADNEQFF. Here the CDR3 DNA reads TGTGCCAGCAGTTACTCCAAACCTGCCCGGGACAGGGCAGACAATGAGCAGTTCTTC.

This clonotype has ten or more counts. The chain couples TRBV18 to TRBJ2-3; tentatively, D is TRBD2 (5 bases). The CDR3 is 15 residues long. V gave up 0 bases and J gave up 2 bases, with 9 bases separating them. CDR1 KGHSH and CDR2 LQKENI come from the germline V gene. The CDR3 here is CASSPPGGYTDTQYF. The CDR3 bases are TGTGCCAGCTCACCACCGGGCGGGTACACAGATACGCAGTATTTT.

This clonotype was found many times. This chain uses TRBV27 with TRBJ2-7, with TRBD2 matching over 10 bases. CDR1 MNHEY and CDR2 SMNVEV come from the germline V gene (reference sequence). This CDR3 spans 18 amino acids. V trimming: 5 bases; J trimming: 6 bases; junction bases outside the gene matches: 19. Here the CDR3 DNA reads TGTGCCAGCAGTGAAGGGGGGCGGATAGCGGGAGGAGTCCTCGAGCAGTACTTC. This gives the protein CASSEGGRIAGGVLEQYF.

A note on this clonotype: A much more abundant neighbour one base away suggests this may be a read error. The V call is TRBV4-1, the J call TRBJ1-1, with D perhaps TRBD1 (5 bases). The CDR3 runs 12 residues. CDR1 and CDR2 from the germline V gene are MGHRA and YSYEKL. The CDR3 sequence is CASSHGTREALF. CDR3 bases: TGCGCCAGCAGCCATGGAACCAGGGAAGCTCTCTTT.

On this clonotype itself: A much larger clonotype is one base distant, so this may be a read error. This chain links TRBV28 with TRBJ2-5, with D maybe TRBD2 (5 bases). V lost 6 bases and J 5 bases, leaving 13 bases between the germline ends. The germline gives CDR1 MDHEN, CDR2 SYDVKM. The CDR3 has 13 amino acids. The CDR3 is CASRTGIRETQYF. The CDR3, as DNA: TGTGCCAGCAGAACCGGGATTCGGGAGACCCAGTACTTC. Together with reference TRBV28 and TRBJ2-5, the CDR3 gives the full variable domain: DVKVTQSSRYLVKRTGEKVFLECVQDMDHENMFWYRQDPGLGLRLIYFSYDVKMKEKGDIPEGYSVSREKKERFSLILESASTNQTSMYLCASRTGIRETQYFGPGTRLLVL.

In this sample, this clonotype turned up many times. The genes are TRBV3-1 and TRBJ2-2; D is possibly TRBD1 or TRBD2 (5 bases each). V was trimmed by 8 bases and J by 1 base, leaving 8 bases between them. This CDR3 is 13 amino acids long. Germline V gene data show CDR1 as LGHDT and CDR2 as YNNKEL (reference sequence). The CDR3 spells CASRDVNTGELFF. DNA for the CDR3: TGTGCCAGCCGGGACGTGAACACCGGGGAGCTGTTTTTT.

Details on this clonotype: Being one base from a much bigger clone, this may be a read error. The rearrangement joins TRBV5-4 to TRBJ2-5; D is perhaps TRBD2 (7 bases). V was cut by 2 bases and J by 4 bases, with 15 bases left in between. The CDR3 runs to 15 residues. From germline, CDR1 is SGHNT and CDR2 YYREEE (reference sequence). CDR3 DNA: TGTGCCAGCAGCTTCTCGGTGGGGGGGCTAGAGACCCAGTACTTC. As protein: CASSFSVGGLETQYF.

A word on this clonotype: This could be a read error, since a much larger clone is one nucleotide away. The V call is TRBV20-1, the J call TRBJ2-7; 7 bases align to TRBD1. The CDR3 spans 14 residues. The germline gives CDR1 DFQATT, CDR2 SNEGSKA (reference sequence). DNA for the CDR3: TGCGGTGCTAGAGACCTGACAGGGACCTACGAGCAGTACTTC. This codes for CGARDLTGTYEQYF.

In its sample, this clonotype was seen a few times. This sequence may be a read error, since a much larger clone differs from it by one base. The chain employs TRBV5-3 and TRBJ1-1; D is ambiguous. TRBV5-3 is annotated as an ORF whose role is uncertain. The CDR3 consists of 13 residues. The CDR3 region is CASSFGVRTEAVF. The CDR3 bases are TGTGCCAGCAGCTTTGGGGTAAGAACTGAAGCTGTCTTT.